In its sample, the clone carrying this TCR beta chain was seen many times. This entry comes from a study of CD8+ T cells in alopecia areata. Stated treatment: oral pan-JAK inhibitor, 5-10 mg twice daily. As the sequencing template, cDNA was produced by extracting RNA and reverse transcribing it. Produced via immunoSEQ multiplex PCR; TCRdb's table is partial and in-frame only. The sample includes 80,000 or so clones, approximately 66% of them seen just once. CDR1 and CDR2 from the germline V gene are SEHNR and FQNEAQ (reference sequence). The ends were cut back, 4 bases at V and 5 bases at J, with 14 bases in the middle. This CDR3 is built from 14 residues.

V gene TRBV7-9 combines with J gene TRBJ2-5; no clear D gene. Sequencing used CD8+ T cells sorted from blood, obtained at week 24, from a patient treated with tofacitinib. The TCR comes from a human donor with alopecia areata. CDR3 nucleotides: TGTGCCAGCAGCTCTAGGCCCCTCATTGAGACCCAGTACTTC. It yields the protein CASSSRPLIETQYF.